The 22 T cell receptor beta chains given below trace back to one sample, sequenced in a study of cytotoxic CD8 clonotypes in ibrutinib-treated CLL (TCRdb year 2021). To prepare the library, the immunoSEQ multiplex PCR assay was applied. Not all clones reach the TCRdb copy of this immuneACCESS table, which keeps in-frame sequences only. Checked studies attribute under half of the gap to unresolved V genes and leave the rest unexplained. In this sample the table shows more than 200,000 clones, more than 75% of which occur a single time. Of the sample, about 10% falls within the top ten clones. The time point label, as the study defines it: approximately eleven months on ibrutinib. The material sequenced was PBMCs, taken after 12 months of ibrutinib treatment. The receptors here all came from a human donor with chronic lymphocytic leukemia.

V and J are TRBV12-5 and TRBJ2-2; a weak D match, TRBD1 (5 bases). Germline-derived CDR1 and CDR2 are LGHNT and FRNRAP. V shed 7 bases and J shed 3 bases, with 15 bases lying between them. The CDR3 extends over 15 amino acids. The CDR3 bases are TGTGCTAGTGCCTCCTGGGGCAGAGACACCGGGGAGCTGTTTTTT. This codes for CASASWGRDTGELFF.

About this clone: The same CDR3 can be traced to other DNA sequences in this sample. The chain couples TRBV7-9 to TRBJ2-5; 8 nucleotides match TRBD2. Germline values: CDR1 SEHNR, CDR2 FQNEAQ (reference sequence). V was clipped by 5 bases and J by 5 bases; unmatched bases: 7. The CDR3 has 14 residues. CDR3 nucleotide sequence: TGTGCCAGCAGCCTCTCGGGGGGGCAGGAGACCCAGTACTTC. Translating it yields CASSLSGGQETQYF.

The chain uses TRBV13 and TRBJ2-1; 8 bases line up with TRBD2. This CDR3 is built from 16 residues. With V trimmed by 4 bases and J by 4 bases, 9 bases remained unmatched. The V gene's germline CDR1 is PRHDT and CDR2 FYEKMQ (reference sequence). The chain's CDR3 is CASSSQRAGVYNEQFF. In DNA form, the CDR3 reads TGTGCCAGCAGCTCCCAGAGAGCGGGGGTATACAATGAGCAGTTCTTC.

The rearrangement uses TRBV5-5 and TRBJ2-5, with D possibly being TRBD1 or TRBD2 (5 bases each). The CDR3 has 14 amino acids. The V gene's germline CDR1 is SGHKS and CDR2 YYEKEE (reference sequence). The ends were cut back, 6 bases at V and 7 bases at J, with 19 bases in the middle. The chain's CDR3 is CASMVEGPGGTQYF. CDR3 DNA sequence: TGTGCCAGCATGGTCGAGGGGCCAGGAGGGACCCAGTACTTC.

This clone was detected once. This chain links TRBV10-3 with TRBJ1-4, with D unclear. In germline, CDR1 is ENHRY, CDR2 SYGVKD. CDR3 size: 15 residues. Trimming took off 0 bases at V and 7 bases at J, with 12 bases between the two ends. The CDR3 spells CAISESPGWGEKLFF. DNA for the CDR3: TGTGCCATCAGTGAGTCGCCTGGGTGGGGTGAAAAACTGTTTTTT.

The chain is built from TRBV15 and TRBJ2-1, with D hard to call. The CDR3 spans 15 residues. The ends were cut back, 0 bases at V and 8 bases at J, with 14 bases in the middle. The germline CDR1 and CDR2 sequences are LNHNV and YYDKDF (reference sequence). This CDR3 reads CATSRDGQPRDEQFF. CDR3 coding DNA: TGTGCCACCAGCAGAGATGGGCAGCCTAGGGATGAGCAGTTCTTC.

This chain links TRBV18 with TRBJ1-2, with 11 bases that match TRBD1. The J segment lost 7 bases and the V segment lost 0 bases, leaving 7 bases of the junction unmatched. The CDR3 totals 16 residues. Germline CDR1 is KGHSH and CDR2 is LQKENI. CDR3 coding DNA: TGTGCCAGCTCACCACCGGTAGGACAGGGGGCGGTTGGCTACACCTTC. Translation gives CASSPPVGQGAVGYTF.

The V and J genes are TRBV27 and TRBJ2-7; 8 nucleotides match TRBD1. J lost 4 bases, V lost 3 bases, and 5 bases had no gene match. In germline, CDR1 is MNHEY, CDR2 SMNVEV (reference sequence). The CDR3 length is 14 residues. CDR3 protein: CASSFGTGGYEQYF. CDR3 sequence (DNA): TGTGCCAGCAGTTTCGGGACAGGCGGATACGAGCAGTACTTC.

The rearrangement uses TRBV14 and TRBJ1-3; D ambiguous. This CDR3 contains 16 residues. Germline values: CDR1 SGHDN, CDR2 FVKESK. The V end lost 3 bases, the J end lost 2 bases, and 14 bases lay between the germline ends. CDR3 region: CASSQAAAETGNTIYF. In DNA, the CDR3 is TGTGCCAGCAGCCAGGCAGCGGCCGAAACTGGAAACACCATATATTTT.

The chain uses TRBV5-6 and TRBJ2-1; tentatively, D is TRBD1 (5 bases). Germline V CDR1 and CDR2: SGHDT, YYEEEE. The length of the CDR3 is 17 residues. Trimming cost V 2 bases and J 3 bases, with 18 bases left between them. This CDR3 reads CASSFSFTGLGYNEQFF. CDR3 in DNA: TGTGCCAGCAGCTTTTCCTTTACAGGCCTCGGCTACAATGAGCAGTTCTTC.

The gene calls are TRBV30 and TRBJ2-5, with TRBD2 identical over 12 bases. This CDR3 has 16 residues. J gave up 1 base and V 3 bases, and 6 bases lay outside the gene matches. Per the germline V gene, CDR1 is GTSNPN and CDR2 is SVGIG (reference sequence). Here the CDR3 reads CAWSPGLAGPQETQYF. DNA of the CDR3: TGTGCCTGGAGCCCCGGACTAGCGGGGCCCCAAGAGACCCAGTACTTC.

The gene calls are TRBV6-5 and TRBJ2-1; D is possibly TRBD2 (5 bases). V gave up 2 bases and J gave up 7 bases, with 9 bases separating them. This CDR3 region has 13 residues. Germline loops: CDR1 MNHEY, CDR2 SVGAGI. The CDR3 nucleotides are TGTGCCAGCAGTTACGTACGGGGTAATGAGCAGTTCTTC. Translated, it gives CASSYVRGNEQFF.

The rearrangement uses TRBV5-1 and TRBJ2-3; TRBD2 agrees at 8 bases. With 1 base clipped from V and 4 bases from J, the junction kept 8 bases outside the gene matches. Germline CDR1 reads SGHRS; CDR2 reads YFSETQ. The CDR3 spans 16 residues. The CDR3 region is CASSLSVSSGPDTQYF. Written as DNA, the CDR3 is TGCGCCAGCAGCTTGTCTGTGTCTAGCGGGCCAGATACGCAGTATTTT.

The gene calls are TRBV5-1 and TRBJ2-2, with D perhaps TRBD1 (6 bases). Trimming stripped 1 base from V and 4 bases from J, with 17 bases between. This CDR3 is built from 17 residues. CDR1 and CDR2 (germline): SGHRS, YFSETQ. The CDR3: CASSLRRSTGSTGELFF. Written as DNA, the CDR3 is TGCGCCAGCAGCTTGCGTCGCAGCACAGGGAGCACCGGGGAGCTGTTTTTT.

Ten or more counts support this clone. The chain couples TRBV20-1 to TRBJ1-1, with no clear D. The CDR3 loop spans 11 amino acids. Germline CDR1 DFQATT, CDR2 SNEGSKA (reference sequence). Trimming left V 1 base short and J 2 bases short, with 2 bases between. For the CDR3, the DNA is TGCAGTGCTAGAGGCAACACTGAAGCTTTCTTT. It codes for CSARGNTEAFF.

The chain links TRBV4-1 to TRBJ1-1; TRBD1 might be the D (6 bases). This CDR3 has 12 amino acids. CDR1 is MGHRA and CDR2 is YSYEKL in the germline V gene. Trimming took 4 bases from V and 5 from J, leaving 8 bases between them. The DNA of the CDR3 is TGCGCCAGCAGCCCGCAGGGGACTGAAGCTTTCTTT. This encodes CASSPQGTEAFF.

This clone was detected only once. J is TRBJ2-3 and V is TRBV9; D unclear. Germline V gives CDR1 SGDLS, CDR2 YYNGEE. Trimming removed 4 bases from V and 5 bases from J, with 14 bases in between. The CDR3 covers 14 residues. CDR3 sequence reads: CASSLRPLGDTQYF. The CDR3 bases are TGTGCCAGCAGCCTCCGACCCCTCGGAGATACGCAGTATTTT. Filled out from reference TRBV9 and TRBJ2-3, the complete variable domain reads DSGVTQTPKHLITATGQRVTLRCSPRSGDLSVYWYQQSLDQGLQFLIQYYNGEERAKGNILERFSAQQFPDLHSELNLSSLELGDSALYFCASSLRPLGDTQYFGPGTRLTVL.

This clone was seen more than once but under ten times. This rearrangement joins TRBV5-5 to TRBJ2-3, with 9 bases matching TRBD1. Per the germline V gene, CDR1 is SGHKS and CDR2 is YYEKEE (reference sequence). The CDR3 runs 16 residues. Trimming removed 3 bases from V and 4 bases from J; junction bases left unmatched: 9. CDR3 region: CASSSGDRARSDTQYF. The CDR3 DNA follows: TGTGCCAGCAGCTCCGGGGACAGGGCCCGGTCAGATACGCAGTATTTT.

The V gene is TRBV11-2, the J gene TRBJ2-3; D might be TRBD2 (5 bases). The CDR3 is 15 residues long. The V and J ends lost 4 bases and 7 bases respectively, with 18 bases between them. The germline V gene has CDR1 SGHAT and CDR2 FQNNGV. The CDR3 sequence is CASSSRGGSYHTQYF. CDR3 in DNA: TGTGCCAGCAGCTCTAGAGGTGGGAGCTACCATACGCAGTATTTT.

This clone was counted only a few times. The chain couples TRBV12-5 to TRBJ1-1; D uncertain. This CDR3 has 12 amino acids. Germline loops: CDR1 LGHNT, CDR2 FRNRAP. V was cut by 3 bases and J by 1 base, with 3 bases left in between. CDR3 sequence reads: CASGFQNTEAFF. CDR3 DNA: TGTGCTAGTGGTTTCCAGAACACTGAAGCTTTCTTT.

This clone came up a few times. The chain links TRBV25-1 to TRBJ2-7, with 7 positions matching TRBD1. The CDR3 spans 15 residues. From germline, CDR1 is MGHDK and CDR2 SYGVNS. Germline trimming cut 3 bases from V and 3 bases from J; bases unmatched to any gene: 8. The CDR3 bases are TGTGCCAGCAGTGAGGCAGACAGGGCCCACTACGAGCAGTACTTC. The encoded protein is CASSEADRAHYEQYF.

The chain has TRBV28 and TRBJ2-7; TRBD2 agrees at 7 bases. Germline CDR1 and CDR2: MDHEN and SYDVKM. CDR3 length: 15 amino acids. The ends lost 7 bases at V and 6 bases at J; junction bases unmatched: 15. CDR3 region: CASIPPWGREGEQYF. CDR3 in DNA: TGTGCCAGCATCCCCCCGTGGGGCAGGGAGGGCGAGCAGTACTTC.